This TCR beta chain was sequenced for a study of spatial heterogeneity in lung cancer. Study context: Sequencing consistently turned up more beta-chain sequences than alpha-chain sequences.

Time point given: blood at routine non-recurrence follow-up after resection. In each case, whole RNA from tumor, nontumor lung or frozen PBMC was sequenced unsorted. CDR3 size: 16 residues. In germline, CDR1 is DFQATT, CDR2 SNEGSKA (reference sequence). The trim removed 1 base at V and 7 bases at J, leaving 7 bases unmatched. TCRdb re-called the 5' RACE reads with MiXCR, one entry per CDR3 protein. The sample lists under 150,000 distinct CDR3 sequences; 12% were seen once. The clonotype comes from a male donor with early-stage non-small cell lung cancer. This rearrangement joins TRBV20-1 to TRBJ2-1, with 13 bases matching TRBD2. Here the sequenced sample was PBMCs, taken at follow-up. Here the CDR3 DNA reads TGCAGTGCTAGAGGGGCTAGGACTAGCGGGGGAAATGAGCAGTTCTTC. Translated, it gives CSARGARTSGGNEQFF.